These 4 T cell receptor beta chains were sequenced from one sample in a study of CD4+ T cells in melanoma. Profiling relied on immunoSEQ multiplex PCR, and the TCRdb table lists in-frame clones only, not all of them. The sample has roughly 10,000 clones, roughly two thirds seen once. The sample was cells from a culture (not recorded whether cultured in vitro). These receptors were taken from a human donor with melanoma.

The CDR3 bases are TGTGCCAGCAGGGTTAGCGGGGGCCCCACAGATACGCAGTATTTT. It translates to CASRVSGGPTDTQYF. V gene TRBV6-1 combines with J gene TRBJ2-3, with TRBD2 matching over 9 bases. Trimming at V came to 6 bases and at J to 2 bases, leaving 6 bases not matched to a gene. CDR3 length: 15 residues. Germline assignment: CDR1 MNHNS and CDR2 SASEGT.

The chain uses TRBV7-8 and TRBJ2-1, with D possibly TRBD1 on 6 matching bases. Germline CDR1 reads SGHVS; CDR2 reads FQNEAQ. The CDR3 consists of 17 residues. Trimming removed 5 bases from V and 0 bases from J, with 17 bases in between. The CDR3 nucleotides are TGTGCCAGCAGCCGGGTGGGGGCTCGGGGCTCCTACAATGAGCAGTTCTTC. Its protein product is CASSRVGARGSYNEQFF.

The genes are TRBV18 and TRBJ2-7, with unresolved D. Trimming pared 3 bases from V and 3 bases from J, leaving 15 bases between. In germline, CDR1 is KGHSH, CDR2 LQKENI. CDR3 length: 15 residues. Here the CDR3 reads CASSPPGTPIYEQYF. The CDR3, as DNA: TGTGCCAGCTCACCCCCGGGTACTCCAATCTACGAGCAGTACTTC.

The chain combines TRBV2 with TRBJ1-2; the D is unclear. The CDR3 has 13 amino acids. Germline V lookup: CDR1 SNHLY, CDR2 FYNNEI. V dropped 5 bases and J dropped 4 bases, with 11 bases sitting between them. In DNA, the CDR3 is TGTGCCAGCAGTCAAGGATTCGTCTATGGCTACACCTTC. Translating gives CASSQGFVYGYTF.